This passage covers 14 T cell receptor beta chains from one sample sequenced in a study of blood T cell repertoires in COVID-19. The protocol was immunoSEQ multiplex PCR, while the TCRdb copy is restricted to in-frame clones and leaves out a portion. The sample lists over 200,000 clones, about 87% seen once, with about 2.5% in the top ten. Sequenced input: PBMCs or T cells enriched from blood (not recorded which). The receptors here all came from a woman aged 40 to 55 with acute COVID-19.

The V gene is TRBV7-2, the J gene TRBJ2-7; 8 bases map to TRBD1. Germline V CDR1 and CDR2: SGHTA, FQGNSA. The CDR3 has 14 amino acids. V lost 5 bases and J lost 7; bases outside the gene matches: 10. CDR3 region: CASSQGQGRREQYF. In DNA form, the CDR3 reads TGTGCCAGCAGCCAAGGACAGGGAAGGAGGGAGCAGTACTTC.

Turning to this clone: Compared with germline, one end of the junction differs, possibly owing to a read error. The chain joins TRBV7-7 to TRBJ2-1, with 10 bases aligning to TRBD2. Germline CDR1 SSHAT, CDR2 FNYEAQ (reference sequence). The CDR3 runs 15 residues. The CDR3 sequence: CASSLELAGYNEQFF. The CDR3 bases are TGTGCTAGCAGCTTAGAACTAGCGGGGTACAATGAGCAGTTCTTC.

This rearrangement joins TRBV12-3 or TRBV12-4 to TRBJ2-1, with 12 bases identical to TRBD2. The junction had 7 bases not matched to a gene; V was cut back by 11 bases and J by 8 bases. This CDR3 has 13 amino acids. The chain's CDR3 is CALGLAGMDEQFF. The CDR3 coding sequence is TGTGCCCTCGGACTAGCGGGAATGGATGAGCAGTTCTTC.

This chain uses TRBV5-1 with TRBJ1-1; 9 nucleotides match TRBD1. V shed 4 bases and J 5 bases; nucleotides not matched to a gene: 9. The length of the CDR3 is 15 residues. Germline lookup yields CDR1 SGHRS and CDR2 YFSETQ. The CDR3: CASSGIQGARTEAFF. CDR3 bases: TGCGCCAGCAGCGGGATACAGGGGGCGCGAACTGAAGCTTTCTTT.

There are a few counts of this clone. The V and J genes are TRBV9 and TRBJ2-7, with TRBD1 matching 7 bases. This CDR3 comprises 14 residues. V was pared by 0 bases and J by 6 bases, with 6 bases of the junction left unmatched. CDR1 and CDR2 (germline): SGDLS, YYNGEE. This CDR3 is CASSVGKGAGEQYF. The CDR3 nucleotides are TGTGCCAGCAGCGTAGGAAAGGGGGCTGGCGAGCAGTACTTC.

The V call is TRBV2, the J call TRBJ2-3; 15 bases align to TRBD2. The germline gives CDR1 SNHLY, CDR2 FYNNEI. Germline trimming cut 4 bases from V and 10 bases from J; bases unmatched to any gene: 3. The CDR3 is made up of 14 amino acids. CDR3 DNA: TGTGCCAGCAGTGGGACTAGCGGGGGGGCCTCGCAGTATTTT. Its translation is CASSGTSGGASQYF.

The rearrangement links TRBV7-9 to TRBJ2-2, with D hard to call. The germline gives CDR1 SEHNR, CDR2 FQNEAQ (reference sequence). The V gene lost 2 bases and the J gene lost 5 bases, with 18 bases spanning the gap. The CDR3 consists of 17 residues. CDR3 protein: CASSLTPPPTRTGELFF. The DNA of the CDR3 is TGTGCCAGCAGCTTAACGCCTCCCCCCACTCGGACCGGGGAGCTGTTTTTT.

V and J are TRBV6-5 and TRBJ2-7; 10 bases are a match to TRBD2. CDR3 length: 14 residues. J was trimmed by 3 bases and V by 7 bases; bases with no gene match: 6. Germline V lookup: CDR1 MNHEY, CDR2 SVGAGI. For the CDR3, the DNA is TGTGCCAGCAAAGACGGACTAGCGGACTACGAGCAGTACGTC. Translated: CASKDGLADYEQYV.

The count of this clone is one. This sequence joins TRBV27 and TRBJ1-2, with D perhaps matching TRBD1 (6 bases). This CDR3 has 15 residues. CDR1 and CDR2 (germline): MNHEY, SMNVEV (reference sequence). V shed 6 bases and J shed 8 bases, with 22 bases lying between them. Here the CDR3 reads CASRDITGTYGGYTF. The CDR3, as DNA: TGTGCCAGCAGAGATATAACAGGGACCTATGGGGGCTACACCTTC.

V is TRBV6-5 and J is TRBJ2-7; D is unclear. The V gene's germline CDR1 is MNHEY and CDR2 SVGAGI. The CDR3 is made up of 13 amino acids. Deletions cut 2 bases from V and 3 bases from J, with 8 bases between. CDR3 sequence: CASSYGPGYEQYV. The CDR3 coding sequence is TGTGCCAGCAGTTACGGCCCTGGCTACGAGCAGTACGTC.

The CDR3 loop reads CASSLGQGTTGELFF. In nucleotides, the CDR3 is TGTGCCAGCAGCTTAGGACAGGGTACCACCGGGGAGCTGTTTTTT. This rearrangement joins TRBV7-9 to TRBJ2-2; the match to TRBD1 covers 7 bases. The CDR3 has 15 amino acids. V lost 1 base and J lost 4; bases outside the gene matches: 3. Germline values: CDR1 SEHNR, CDR2 FQNEAQ (reference sequence).

The chain joins TRBV6-5 to TRBJ2-5; TRBD1 agrees at 7 bases. CDR3 length equals 16 residues. Germline-derived CDR1 and CDR2 are MNHEY and SVGAGI. V gave up 1 base and J gave up 4 bases; unmatched junction bases: 9. The CDR3 bases are TGTGCCAGCAGTTACTACTGGCAGGGGGTCGGAGAGACCCAGTACTTC. As protein: CASSYYWQGVGETQYF.

This clone has only a few counts. The chain is built from TRBV27 and TRBJ2-7, with 7 nucleotides matching TRBD2. This CDR3 contains 15 residues. The J segment lost 4 bases and the V segment lost 7 bases, leaving 13 bases of the junction unmatched. Germline V gene data show CDR1 as MNHEY and CDR2 as SMNVEV (reference sequence). The CDR3 nucleotides are TGTGCCAGCACCTTGATAGCGGGTTCCCGATACGAGCAGTACGTC. It codes for CASTLIAGSRYEQYV.

This clone appeared once. This sequence joins TRBV25-1 and TRBJ1-6; no firm D call. The CDR3 has 16 amino acids. Trimming removed 1 base at V and 1 base at J, with 8 bases between. CDR1 is MGHDK, CDR2 SYGVNS, per germline. CDR3 loop: CASSESRRSYNSPLHF. The CDR3 bases are TGTGCCAGCAGTGAATCAAGGCGGTCCTATAATTCACCCCTCCACTTT.